This TCR beta chain was recovered during a study of shared clonotypes between healthy human individuals. The germline gives CDR1 SQVTM, CDR2 ANQGSEA. V gave up 4 bases and J gave up 7 bases, with 13 bases separating them. The CDR3 is 12 amino acids. Naive CD8 cells, CD45RO-negative and positively selected for CCR7, excluded terminally differentiated effector memory CD45RA+ cells. The data were produced by immunoSEQ multiplex PCR, yet TCRdb's version contains in-frame clones alone and is incomplete. The sample lists millions of clones, roughly 91% occurring once. The TCR originated in a young man in good health. Some clones in this sample may be carry-over from other donors' samples. This rearrangement joins TRBV29-1 to TRBJ2-5; tentatively, D is TRBD1 (5 bases). The sample was naive CD8+ T cells from PBMCs. The CDR3 here is CSVVRQGGTQYF. The DNA for the CDR3 is TGCAGCGTTGTCCGCCAGGGTGGGACCCAGTACTTC. The full variable domain, rest sourced from reference TRBV29-1 and TRBJ2-5, is SAVISQKPSRDICQRGTSLTIQCQVDSQVTMMFWYRQQPGQSLTLIATANQGSEATYESGFVIDKFPISRPNLTFSTLTVSNMSPEDSSIYLCSVVRQGGTQYFGPGTRLLVL.